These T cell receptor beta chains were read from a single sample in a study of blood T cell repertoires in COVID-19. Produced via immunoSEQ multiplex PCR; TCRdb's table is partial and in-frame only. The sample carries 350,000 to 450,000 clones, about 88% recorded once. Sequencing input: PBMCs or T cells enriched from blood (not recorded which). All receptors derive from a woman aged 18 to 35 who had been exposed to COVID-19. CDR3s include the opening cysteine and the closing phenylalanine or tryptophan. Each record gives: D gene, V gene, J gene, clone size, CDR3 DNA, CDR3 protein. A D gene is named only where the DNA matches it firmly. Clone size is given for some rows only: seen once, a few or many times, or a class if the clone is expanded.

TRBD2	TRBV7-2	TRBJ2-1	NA	TGTGCCAGCAGCCCACCCGGGACTAGCGGGGGGGATGAGCAGTTCTTC	CASSPPGTSGGDEQFF
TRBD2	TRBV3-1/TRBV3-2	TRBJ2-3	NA	TGTGCCAGCAGCCAAGGTTGGACTAGCTATACGCAGTATTTT	CASSQGWTSYTQYF
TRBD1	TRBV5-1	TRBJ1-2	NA	TGCGCCAGCAGCTTGGCGGGACAGGCGAATAACTATGGCTACACCTTC	CASSLAGQANNYGYTF
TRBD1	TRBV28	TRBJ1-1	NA	TGTGCCAGCAAATTCGGGACAGGGTGGGGGACTGAAGCTTTCTTT	CASKFGTGWGTEAFF
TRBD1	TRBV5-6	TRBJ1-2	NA	TGTGCCAGCAGCTTGGTTGGACAGGGAAATGGCTACACCTTC	CASSLVGQGNGYTF
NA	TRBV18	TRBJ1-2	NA	TGTGCCAGCTCACCGCGGGGTGAAAACTATGGCTACACCTTC	CASSPRGENYGYTF
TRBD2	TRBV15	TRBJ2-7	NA	TGTGCCACCGCGGGAGGGATTAACGAGCAGTACTTC	CATAGGINEQYF
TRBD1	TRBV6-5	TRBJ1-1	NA	TGTGCCAGCAGTAGGGACAGGGCAAGGACTGAAGCTTTCTTT	CASSRDRARTEAFF
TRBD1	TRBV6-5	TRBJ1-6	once	TGTGCCAGCAGCAGGACAGGGACTAATTCACCCCTCCACTTT	CASSRTGTNSPLHF
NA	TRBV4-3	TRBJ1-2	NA	TGCGCCAGCAGCCTGGGGCAGGGTGTCAACTATGGCTACACCTTC	CASSLGQGVNYGYTF
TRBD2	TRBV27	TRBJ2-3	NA	TGTGCCAGCAGTTACAGCGGGGGGTCCCGCACAGATACGCAGTATTTT	CASSYSGGSRTDTQYF
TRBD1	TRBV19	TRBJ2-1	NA	TGTGCCAGTAGTACCCAGGGGGCGCCGAATGAGCAGTTCTTC	CASSTQGAPNEQFF
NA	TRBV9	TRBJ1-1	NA	TGTGCCAGCAGCCCCCGATGGGGACTTCTGAACACTGAAGCTTTCTTT	CASSPRWGLLNTEAFF
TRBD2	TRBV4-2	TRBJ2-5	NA	TGTGCCAGCAGCCAAGAGCGGGGGGGCCAAGAGACCCAGTACTTC	CASSQERGGQETQYF
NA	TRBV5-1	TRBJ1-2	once	TGCGCCAGCAGCTTGGTTGGGGGCGCTAACTATGGCTACACCTTC	CASSLVGGANYGYTF
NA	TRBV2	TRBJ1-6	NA	TGTGCCAGCAGGGGCAGCTCCTATAATTCACCCCTCCACTTT	CASRGSSYNSPLHF
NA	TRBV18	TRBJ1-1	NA	TGTGCCAGCTCACTCCGGGACACCACTGAAGCTTTCTTT	CASSLRDTTEAFF
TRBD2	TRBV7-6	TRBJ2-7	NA	TGTGCCAGCAGCTTAGGTAGCGGGGGGGCTGTCTACGAGCAGTACTTC	CASSLGSGGAVYEQYF
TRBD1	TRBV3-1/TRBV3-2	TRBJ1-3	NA	TGTGCCAGCAGCCAAGCCCTGACAGGGGGCTCGCCCTCTGGAAACACCATATATTTT	CASSQALTGGSPSGNTIYF
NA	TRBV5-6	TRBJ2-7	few	TGTGCCAGCAGCTTGGGACAGCTTCGCTCCTACGAGCAGTACTTC	CASSLGQLRSYEQYF
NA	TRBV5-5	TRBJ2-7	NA	TGTGCCAGCATCCTGACAACCGGGATTTACTACGAGCAGTACTTC	CASILTTGIYYEQYF
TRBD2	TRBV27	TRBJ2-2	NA	TGTGCCAGCAGTTTACTAGCGGGGAACCCTGGGGAGCTGTTTTTT	CASSLLAGNPGELFF
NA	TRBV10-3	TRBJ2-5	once	TGTGCCATCAGAGCCGTAGACAAGGAAGAGACCCAGTACTTC	CAIRAVDKEETQYF
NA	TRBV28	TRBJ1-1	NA	TGTGCCAGCAGTTTAGATCTGGGGGGCACTGAAGCTTTCTTT	CASSLDLGGTEAFF
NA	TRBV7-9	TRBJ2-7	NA	TGTGCCAGTGCGGGCGTGAGCTCCTACGAGCAGTACTTC	CASAGVSSYEQYF
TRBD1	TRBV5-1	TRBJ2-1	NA	TGCGCCAGCAGCTTGGCGGGACAGGGCGGAGGACTCTACAATGAGCAGTTCTTC	CASSLAGQGGGLYNEQFF
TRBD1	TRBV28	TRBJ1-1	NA	TGTGCCAGCAGTCCTCCGGACAGGGGAGTCACTGAAGCTTTCTTT	CASSPPDRGVTEAFF
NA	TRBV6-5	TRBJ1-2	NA	TGTGCCAGCAGTTACGGGCAGCACTATGGCTACACCTTC	CASSYGQHYGYTF
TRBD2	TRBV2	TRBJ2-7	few	TGTGCCAGCAGCGGGACTAGCGGGTCGTACGAGCAGTACTTC	CASSGTSGSYEQYF
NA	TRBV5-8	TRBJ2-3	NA	TGTGCCAGCAGCTTGGCCGCGGGGACAGATACGCAGTATTTT	CASSLAAGTDTQYF
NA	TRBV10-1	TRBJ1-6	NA	TGCCTCATGTGGGGCTACCTTAATTCACCCCTCCACTTT	CLMWGYLNSPLHF
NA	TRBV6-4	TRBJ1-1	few	TGTGCCAGCAGTGACGGACTGACTAACACTGAAGCTTTCTTT	CASSDGLTNTEAFF
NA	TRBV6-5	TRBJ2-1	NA	TGTGCCAGCAGTTACTCGAGAGGGGGGGCCTACAATGAGCAGTTCTTC	CASSYSRGGAYNEQFF
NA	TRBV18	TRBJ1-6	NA	TGTGCCAGCTCACCAGGGCAGGGCGGTAATTCACCCCTCCACTTT	CASSPGQGGNSPLHF